One and the same sample provided the 14 T cell receptor beta chains below, sequenced in a study of post-analysis software for immune sequencing data. Incorporated into the TCR beta cDNA libraries were unique molecular identifiers, which served to reduce PCR and sequencing biases. TCRdb recomputed calls from the PCR reads with MiXCR, one row per CDR3 protein. In the table there are about 820,000 distinct CDR3 sequences, roughly 50% of which are singletons. Findings and caveats of the study: Comparison of patients with controls showed 5 or 6 TRBV segments more frequent in patients, TRBV5-6, TRBV5-1 and TRBV20-1 among them.

Antigens of these TCRs are unknown. Sample: blood. The receptors were gathered from a girl under 18 with multiple sclerosis.

The chain joins TRBV5-1 to TRBJ2-6; the match to TRBD1 covers 11 bases. V was clipped by 4 bases and J by 0 bases; unmatched bases: 6. This CDR3 spans 18 amino acids. Per germline, CDR1 SGHRS and CDR2 YFSETQ. The DNA of the CDR3 is TGCGCCAGCAGCAACCGGACAGGGGGCATCTCTGGGGCCAACGTCCTGACTTTC. As protein: CASSNRTGGISGANVLTF.

The V call is TRBV29-1, the J call TRBJ2-7, with TRBD1 matching over 9 bases. The junction had 10 bases not matched to a gene; V was cut back by 4 bases and J by 3 bases. The CDR3 length is 15 residues. The germline gives CDR1 SQVTM, CDR2 ANQGSEA. For the CDR3, the DNA is TGCAGCGTTGGGGGACAGGGAAAAAAAGACTACGAGCAGTACTTC. It is translated as CSVGGQGKKDYEQYF.

This clonotype was observed a few times. The CDR3, as DNA: TGCGCCAGCAGCTTGAAGGGACTAGCGGTATCCTACGAGCAGTACTTC. Amino acids: CASSLKGLAVSYEQYF. The V gene is TRBV5-1, the J gene TRBJ2-7; 11 nucleotides agree with TRBD2. Per germline, CDR1 SGHRS and CDR2 YFSETQ. V was clipped by 1 base and J by 1 base; unmatched bases: 4. The CDR3 has 16 residues.

This chain links TRBV29-1 with TRBJ2-7, with 8 bases that match TRBD1. Trimming cost V 6 bases and J 3 bases; bases outside gene matches: 10. The germline V gene encodes CDR1 SQVTM and CDR2 ANQGSEA. This CDR3 spans 14 amino acids. Here the CDR3 reads CSVGQGSGNYEQYF. CDR3 in DNA: TGCAGCGTAGGACAGGGTTCGGGGAACTACGAGCAGTACTTC.

The chain recombines TRBV5-1 with TRBJ2-7, with D possibly called TRBD1 or TRBD2 (5 bases each). Germline V gene lookup returns CDR1 SGHRS and CDR2 YFSETQ. CDR3 length equals 14 residues. V lost 1 base to trimming and J lost 6 bases, with 14 bases between them. The CDR3 reads CASSLTQGPSEQYF. As DNA, the CDR3 is TGCGCCAGCAGCTTGACGCAGGGACCGTCCGAGCAGTACTTC.

V and J are TRBV27 and TRBJ2-7; D not resolved. The length of the CDR3 is 14 residues. The V gene lost 5 bases and the J gene lost 0 bases, with 11 bases spanning the gap. CDR1 and CDR2 from the germline V gene are MNHEY and SMNVEV (reference sequence). CDR3 coding DNA: TGTGCCAGCAGTGTGGGTGCCCTCTCCTACGAGCAGTACTTC. It yields the protein CASSVGALSYEQYF.

This clonotype occurred a few times. The chain has TRBV28 and TRBJ2-7, with 8 bases aligning to TRBD1. The V and J ends lost 1 base and 3 bases, in that order; junction bases with no gene match: 5. There are 15 residues in the CDR3. Germline CDR1 and CDR2: MDHEN and SYDVKM. The CDR3 nucleotides read TGTGCCAGCAGTTTATCCTGGACAGGGAGCTACGAGCAGTACTTC. This gives the protein CASSLSWTGSYEQYF.

This clonotype has more than one count but fewer than ten. The chain joins TRBV7-2 to TRBJ2-5; no reliable D call. The better agreement between TRBJ2-7 and the DNA end casts doubt on the J call. The length of the CDR3 is 12 residues. Germline loops: CDR1 SGHTA, CDR2 FQGNSA. The CDR3 bases are TGTGCCAGCAGCTTAGTCTTCAACGAGCAGTACTTC. Its protein is CASSLVFNEQYF.

This sequence joins TRBV29-1 and TRBJ1-1; TRBD1 is a possible D gene (5 bases). Germline CDR1 and CDR2: SQVTM and ANQGSEA. V was clipped by 7 bases and J by 4 bases, with 13 bases between them. This CDR3 has 12 residues. The CDR3 region has the DNA TGCAGCGCAAGACAGCCTCGCACTGAAGCTTTCTTT. It is translated as CSARQPRTEAFF.

This clonotype was seen a handful of times. The rearrangement links TRBV27 to TRBJ2-7; D not resolved. The CDR3 has 13 residues. The germline CDR1 and CDR2 sequences are MNHEY and SMNVEV (reference sequence). Trimming removed 3 bases at V and 3 bases at J, with 9 bases between. Here the CDR3 reads CASSFHSGYEQYF. The CDR3 DNA reads TGTGCCAGCAGTTTCCACAGTGGCTACGAGCAGTACTTC.

This clonotype has a handful of counts. This chain's CDR3 is CAWSRTGGYGYTF. The CDR3 DNA is TGTGCCTGGAGTCGGACAGGCGGCTATGGCTACACCTTC. The chain carries TRBV30 and TRBJ1-2; TRBD1 matches at 7 bases. V shed 2 bases, J shed 4 bases, and the junction held 4 bases outside the gene matches. CDR1 and CDR2 from the germline V gene are GTSNPN and SVGIG (reference sequence). This CDR3 has 13 amino acids.

The chain employs TRBV6-5 and TRBJ1-6, with 10 bases identical to TRBD1. V shed 6 bases, J shed 4 bases, and the junction held 6 bases outside the gene matches. The CDR3 sequence is 16 residues long. Germline assignment: CDR1 MNHEY and CDR2 SVGAGI. The CDR3 nucleotides are TGTGCCAGCAGGCCCCCGGGACAGGGGTATAATTCACCCCTCCACTTT. This gives the protein CASRPPGQGYNSPLHF.

This clonotype has more than one count but fewer than ten. The chain links TRBV10-3 to TRBJ2-3; 7 nucleotides align to TRBD2. In germline, CDR1 is ENHRY, CDR2 SYGVKD. The CDR3 contains 14 residues. J lost 6 bases, V lost 3 bases, and 6 bases had no gene match. The CDR3 region is CAISERGRGDTQYF. The CDR3 DNA reads as TGTGCCATCAGTGAACGCGGGAGAGGGGATACGCAGTATTTT.

V is TRBV20-1 and J is TRBJ2-1, with 12 bases fitting TRBD2. CDR3 size: 14 residues. The germline gives CDR1 DFQATT, CDR2 SNEGSKA (reference sequence). Trimming at V came to 2 bases and at J to 7 bases, leaving 3 bases not matched to a gene. In nucleotides, the CDR3 is TGCAGTGCTAGATCTAGCGGGGGGGTGAATGAGCAGTTCTTC. This gives the protein CSARSSGGVNEQFF.